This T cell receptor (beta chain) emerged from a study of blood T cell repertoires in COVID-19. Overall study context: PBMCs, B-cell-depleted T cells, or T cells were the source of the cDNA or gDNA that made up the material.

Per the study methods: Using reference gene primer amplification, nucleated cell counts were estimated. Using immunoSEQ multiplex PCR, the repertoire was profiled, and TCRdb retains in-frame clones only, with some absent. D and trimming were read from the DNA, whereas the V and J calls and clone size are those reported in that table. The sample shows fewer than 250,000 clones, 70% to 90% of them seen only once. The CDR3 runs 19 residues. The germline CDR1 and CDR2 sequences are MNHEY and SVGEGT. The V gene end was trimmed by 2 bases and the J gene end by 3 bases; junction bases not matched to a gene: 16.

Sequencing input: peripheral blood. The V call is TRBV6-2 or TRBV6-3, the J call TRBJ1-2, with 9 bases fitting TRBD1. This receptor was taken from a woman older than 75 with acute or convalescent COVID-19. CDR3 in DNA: TGTGCCAGCAGTTACCCTCGGGACAGGGTAGGCGTTGTGGACTATGGCTACACCTTC. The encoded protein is CASSYPRDRVGVVDYGYTF.